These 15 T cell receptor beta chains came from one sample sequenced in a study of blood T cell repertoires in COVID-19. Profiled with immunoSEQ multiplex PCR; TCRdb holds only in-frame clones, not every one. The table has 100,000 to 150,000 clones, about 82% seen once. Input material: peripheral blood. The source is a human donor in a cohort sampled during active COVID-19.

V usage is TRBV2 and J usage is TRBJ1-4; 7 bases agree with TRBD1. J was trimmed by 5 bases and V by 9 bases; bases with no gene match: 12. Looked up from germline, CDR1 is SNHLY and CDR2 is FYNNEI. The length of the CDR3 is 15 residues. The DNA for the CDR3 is TGTGCCAGTCGTTGGCTTGAGACAGGGAATGAAAAACTGTTTTTT. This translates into CASRWLETGNEKLFF. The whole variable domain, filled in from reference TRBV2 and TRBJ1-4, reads EPEVTQTPSHQVTQMGQEVILRCVPISNHLYFYWYRQILGQKVEFLVSFYNNEISEKSEIFDDQFSVERPDGSNFTLKIRSTKLEDSAMYFCASRWLETGNEKLFFGSGTQLSVL.

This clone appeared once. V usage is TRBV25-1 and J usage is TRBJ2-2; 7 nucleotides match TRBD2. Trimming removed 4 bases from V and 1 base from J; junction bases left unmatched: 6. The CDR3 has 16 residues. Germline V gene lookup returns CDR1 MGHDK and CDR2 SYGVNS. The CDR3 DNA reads TGTGCCAGCAGTGTCGCGTGGGAGGGGAACACCGGGGAGCTGTTTTTT. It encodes CASSVAWEGNTGELFF.

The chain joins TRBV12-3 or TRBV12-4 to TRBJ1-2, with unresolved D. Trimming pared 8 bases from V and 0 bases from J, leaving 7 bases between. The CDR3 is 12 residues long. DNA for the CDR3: TGTGCCAGCGGGCGAACTAACTATGGCTACACCTTC. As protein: CASGRTNYGYTF.

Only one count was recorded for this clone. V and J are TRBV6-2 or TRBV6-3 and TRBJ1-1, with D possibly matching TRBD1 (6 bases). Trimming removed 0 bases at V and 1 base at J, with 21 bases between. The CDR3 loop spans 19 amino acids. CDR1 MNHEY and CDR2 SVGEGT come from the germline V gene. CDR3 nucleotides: TGTGCCAGCAGTTACTCTATGCGTTTACTACGGACAGCGAACACTGAAGCTTTCTTT. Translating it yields CASSYSMRLLRTANTEAFF.

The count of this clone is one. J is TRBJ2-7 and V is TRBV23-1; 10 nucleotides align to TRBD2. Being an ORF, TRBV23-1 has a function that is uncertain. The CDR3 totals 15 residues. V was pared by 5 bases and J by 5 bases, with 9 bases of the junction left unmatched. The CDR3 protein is CASSSILAGYDEQYF. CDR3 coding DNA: TGCGCCAGCAGTTCAATACTAGCGGGATATGACGAGCAGTACTTC.

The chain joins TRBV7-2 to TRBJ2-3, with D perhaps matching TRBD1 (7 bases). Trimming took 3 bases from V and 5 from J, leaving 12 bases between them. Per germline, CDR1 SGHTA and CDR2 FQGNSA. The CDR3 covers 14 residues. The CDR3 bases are TGTGCCAGCAGCTTCCGACAGGGAGGAGATACGCAGTATTTT. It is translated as CASSFRQGGDTQYF.

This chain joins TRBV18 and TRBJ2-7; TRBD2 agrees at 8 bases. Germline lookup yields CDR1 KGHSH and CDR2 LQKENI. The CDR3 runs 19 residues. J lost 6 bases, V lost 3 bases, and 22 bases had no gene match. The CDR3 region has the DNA TGTGCCAGCTCACCGCCAAAGGTCGGGACCGGGACTAGAGTCTCCGAGCAGTACTTC. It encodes CASSPPKVGTGTRVSEQYF.

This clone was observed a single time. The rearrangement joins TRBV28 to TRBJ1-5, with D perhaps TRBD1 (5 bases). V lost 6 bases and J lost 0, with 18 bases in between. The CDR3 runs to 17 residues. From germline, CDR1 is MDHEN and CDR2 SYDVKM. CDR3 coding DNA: TGTGCCAGCAGCCGCGGGACGGGGGGACCTAGCAATCAGCCCCAGCATTTT. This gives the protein CASSRGTGGPSNQPQHF.

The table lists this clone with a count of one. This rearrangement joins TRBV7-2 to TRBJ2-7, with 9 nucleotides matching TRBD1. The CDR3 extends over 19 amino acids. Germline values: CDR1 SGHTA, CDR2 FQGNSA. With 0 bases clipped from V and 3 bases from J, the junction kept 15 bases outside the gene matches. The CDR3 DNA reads TGTGCCAGCAGCTTAGCCCGGGACAGGGTCCGCGCCGGAGGCTACGAGCAGTACTTC. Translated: CASSLARDRVRAGGYEQYF.

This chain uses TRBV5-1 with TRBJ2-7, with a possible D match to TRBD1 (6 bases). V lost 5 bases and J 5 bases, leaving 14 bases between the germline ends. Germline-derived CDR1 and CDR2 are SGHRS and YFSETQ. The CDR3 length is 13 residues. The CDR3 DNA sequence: TGCGCCAGCAGAAACAAACAGGGCCACGAGCAGTACTTC. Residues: CASRNKQGHEQYF.

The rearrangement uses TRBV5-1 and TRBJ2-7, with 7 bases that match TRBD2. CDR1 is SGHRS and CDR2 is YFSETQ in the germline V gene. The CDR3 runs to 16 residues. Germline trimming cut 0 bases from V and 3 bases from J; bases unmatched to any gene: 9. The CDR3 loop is CASSLDPTSQFYEQYF. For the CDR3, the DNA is TGCGCCAGCAGCTTGGACCCGACTAGCCAATTCTACGAGCAGTACTTC.

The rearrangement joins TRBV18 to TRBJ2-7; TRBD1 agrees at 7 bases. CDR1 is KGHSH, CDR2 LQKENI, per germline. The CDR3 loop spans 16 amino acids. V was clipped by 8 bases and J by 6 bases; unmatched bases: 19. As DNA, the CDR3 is TGTGCCAGCGGACCGCCAACCGGGACAGACCTCCCCGAGCAGTACTTC. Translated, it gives CASGPPTGTDLPEQYF.

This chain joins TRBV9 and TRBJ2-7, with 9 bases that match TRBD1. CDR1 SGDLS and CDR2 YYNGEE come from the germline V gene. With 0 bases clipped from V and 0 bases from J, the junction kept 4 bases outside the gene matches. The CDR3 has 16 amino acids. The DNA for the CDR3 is TGTGCCAGCAGCGTAGGCGGGACAGGGTCCTCCTACGAGCAGTACTTC. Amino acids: CASSVGGTGSSYEQYF.

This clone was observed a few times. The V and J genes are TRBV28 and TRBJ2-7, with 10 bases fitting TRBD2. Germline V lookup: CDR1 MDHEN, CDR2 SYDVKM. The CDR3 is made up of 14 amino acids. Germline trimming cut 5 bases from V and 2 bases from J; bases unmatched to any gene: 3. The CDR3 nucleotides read TGTGCCAGCAGTCGGACTAGCGGAACCTACGAGCAGTACTTC. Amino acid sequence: CASSRTSGTYEQYF.

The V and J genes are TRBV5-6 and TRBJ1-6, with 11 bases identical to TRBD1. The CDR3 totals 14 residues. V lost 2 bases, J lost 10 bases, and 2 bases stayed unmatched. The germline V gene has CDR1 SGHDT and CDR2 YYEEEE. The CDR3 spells CASSFGTGGSPLHF. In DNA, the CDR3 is TGTGCCAGCAGCTTCGGGACAGGGGGATCACCCCTCCACTTT.